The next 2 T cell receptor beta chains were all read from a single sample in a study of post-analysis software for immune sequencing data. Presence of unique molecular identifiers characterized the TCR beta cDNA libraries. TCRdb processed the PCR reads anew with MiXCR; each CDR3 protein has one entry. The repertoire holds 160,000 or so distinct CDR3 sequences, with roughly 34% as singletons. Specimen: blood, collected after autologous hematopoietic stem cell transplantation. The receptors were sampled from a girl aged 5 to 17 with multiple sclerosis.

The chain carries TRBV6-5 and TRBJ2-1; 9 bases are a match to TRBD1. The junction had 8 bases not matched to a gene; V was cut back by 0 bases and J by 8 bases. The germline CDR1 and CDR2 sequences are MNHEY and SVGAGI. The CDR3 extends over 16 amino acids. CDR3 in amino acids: CASSYSGTGPTDEQFF. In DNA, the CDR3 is TGTGCCAGCAGTTACTCCGGGACAGGGCCTACGGATGAGCAGTTCTTC.

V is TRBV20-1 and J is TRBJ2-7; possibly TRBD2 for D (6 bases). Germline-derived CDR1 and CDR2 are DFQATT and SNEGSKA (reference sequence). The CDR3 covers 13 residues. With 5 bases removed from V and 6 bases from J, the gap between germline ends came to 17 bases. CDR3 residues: CSAPTSTPPEQYF. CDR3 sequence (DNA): TGCAGTGCTCCCACTAGCACCCCACCCGAGCAGTACTTC.